The source of this T cell receptor (beta chain) is a study of T cells in narcolepsy. The CDR3 has 15 amino acids. V shed 3 bases, J shed 5 bases, and the junction held 8 bases outside the gene matches. Germline V gene lookup returns CDR1 SNHLY and CDR2 FYNNEI. Assay used: immunoSEQ multiplex PCR; TCRdb lists only in-frame clones, some missing. The sample records 30,000 to 40,000 clones, around four fifths being singletons. The sequence derives from a human donor with narcolepsy. The gene calls are TRBV2 and TRBJ2-7; 9 bases agree with TRBD1. Sequencing was performed on CD45RA- memory CD4+ T cells from PBMCs. The DNA for the CDR3 is TGTGCCAGCAGTGAGGCCCCGGGACAGGGTGACGAGCAGTACTTC. Translating gives CASSEAPGQGDEQYF.